The source of this TCR beta chain is a study of T cells in localized non-small cell lung cancer. Study-level points and caveats: Only one tumor region was sequenced, so heterogeneity remains possible. A median of approximately 50 clones ranked among the top 100 in tumor appeared in adjacent lung. Longer overall survival associated with higher blood T cell density; shorter survival with higher adjacent-lung clonality. Compared with tumor, uninvolved adjacent lung displayed greater T cell clonality, ranking highest overall.

The data were produced by immunoSEQ multiplex PCR, yet TCRdb's version contains in-frame clones alone and is incomplete. The table includes 25,000 to 30,000 clones, approximately 90% detected once. With regard to this clone: No antigen is known for it.

The TCR sequence derives from a woman between 35 and 75 years old with stage III lung adenocarcinoma. The input for sequencing was peripheral blood mononuclear cells, taken before any cancer treatment.

For the CDR3, the DNA is TGTGCCAGCAGCTCGACTAGCGGAAACTCCTACAATGAGCAGTTCTTC. Translated: CASSSTSGNSYNEQFF. The chain combines TRBV13 with TRBJ2-1, with 9 bases fitting TRBD2. Germline CDR1 PRHDT, CDR2 FYEKMQ (reference sequence). With V trimmed by 4 bases and J by 0 bases, 4 bases remained unmatched. The CDR3 is 16 amino acids.